A selection of T cell receptor beta chains follows, all from one sample in a study of T cell repertoires in cytomegalovirus infection. Each CDR3 protein gets one entry after TCRdb re-called the reads with MiXCR. This table has under 800,000 distinct CDR3 sequences, approximately 24% appearing once. Specimen: CD8+ T cells from PBMCs. All receptors come from a human donor in good health (CMV status not recorded). Some clones in this sample may be carry-over from other donors' samples. CDR3s include the opening cysteine and the closing phenylalanine or tryptophan. The D gene is left open where the match is weak. Clone size is stated in some rows and not others, as once, few, many or a class when expanded.

j_call v_call d_call clone_size cdr3_nt cdr3_aa
TRBJ2-1 TRBV12-3/TRBV12-4 - many TGTGCCAGCAGTTTAAAGGTCGCCAGTCCTTCCAATGAGCAGTTCTTC CASSLKVASPSNEQFF
TRBJ2-1 TRBV20-1 - - TGCAGTGCTAGAGTGGGGGGGCAGTTCAATGAGCAGTTCTTC CSARVGGQFNEQFF
TRBJ1-1 TRBV27 - - TGTGCCGTCGGGCTTAACACTGAAGCTTTCTTT CAVGLNTEAFF
TRBJ2-7 TRBV20-1 TRBD1 few TGCAGTGCTAAGGGACAGGCCCCTCTTGGGTACGAGCAGTACTTC CSAKGQAPLGYEQYF
TRBJ2-5 TRBV7-8 - many TGTGCCAGCAGCCAGCCTACAGGAAACCAAGAGACCCAGTACTTC CASSQPTGNQETQYF
TRBJ2-3 TRBV7-9 - many TGTGCCAGCATCGTACAAGATACGCAGTATTTT CASIVQDTQYF
TRBJ2-1 TRBV20-1 TRBD2 - TGCAGTGCTAGAGATTACGCTAGCGGGACCTACAATGAGCAGTTCTTC CSARDYASGTYNEQFF
TRBJ2-5 TRBV6-2/TRBV6-3 - - TGTGTCAGCATGGCGTTGGCATTAGCCGAAGAGACCCAGTACTTC CVSMALALAEETQYF
TRBJ1-2 TRBV12-3/TRBV12-4 TRBD1 - TGTGCCAGCACTCCACTGACAGGGTTTGGTGGCTACACCTTC CASTPLTGFGGYTF
TRBJ1-1 TRBV7-9 - - TGTGTCAGCAGTAGTAACACTGAAGCTTTCTTT CVSSSNTEAFF
TRBJ2-1 TRBV27 TRBD1 few TGTGCCAGCAGTTGGACAGGGGCCAATGAGCAGTTCTTC CASSWTGANEQFF
TRBJ2-1 TRBV3-1 - - TGTGCCAGCAGCCAAGATTCAGGGCCAAACAATGAGCAGTTCTTC CASSQDSGPNNEQFF
TRBJ2-1 TRBV7-2 TRBD2 many TGTGCCAGCAGCTTAGCGCTGGGAGGGAGTGAGCAGTTCTTC CASSLALGGSEQFF
TRBJ1-5 TRBV7-6 - - TGTGTCAGCAGCCCGGGGACACTTAGCAATCAGCCCCAGCATTTT CVSSPGTLSNQPQHF
TRBJ2-1 TRBV9 TRBD2 - TGTGCCAGCAGCGTAGTGCCCAGGTTGGGGACTAGCTCCTACAATGAGCAGTTCTTC CASSVVPRLGTSSYNEQFF
TRBJ2-3 TRBV7-9 - - TGTGCCAGCAGCGGTAGGGCGGGCCTGGATACGCGGTATTTT CASSGRAGLDTRYF
TRBJ1-1 TRBV6-5 TRBD1 - TGTGCCAGCAGTTGGCCAGATCCCACAGGGGGTATCCCCTCGGAAGCTTTCTTT CASSWPDPTGGIPSEAFF